One and the same sample provided the 24 T cell receptor beta chains below, sequenced in a study of blood T cell repertoires in COVID-19. Only in-frame clones appear in the TCRdb table, and some are missing; sequencing was by immunoSEQ multiplex PCR. Among tens of thousands of clones, approximately 90% were seen once, and the ten largest hold approximately 11%. The specimen was peripheral blood. Receptors originate from a man in his 70s with active or convalescent COVID-19.

The chain carries TRBV3-1 (or the pseudogene TRBV3-2) and TRBJ2-1; 7 bases map to TRBD2. This CDR3 spans 15 amino acids. V trimming: 6 bases; J trimming: 2 bases; junction bases outside the gene matches: 7. Germline-derived CDR1 and CDR2 are LGHDT and YNNKEL (reference sequence). The CDR3, as DNA: TGTGCCAGCAGATCCCCCGGGACTACCTACAATGAGCAGTTCTTC. Its protein product is CASRSPGTTYNEQFF.

The chain joins TRBV18 to TRBJ1-6, with 9 bases aligning to TRBD1. The trim removed 2 bases at V and 2 bases at J, leaving 1 base unmatched. CDR1 and CDR2 (germline): KGHSH, LQKENI. This CDR3 comprises 16 residues. This chain's CDR3 is CASSPGTGTYNSPLHF. CDR3 nucleotide sequence: TGTGCCAGCTCACCAGGGACAGGGACCTATAATTCACCCCTCCACTTT. The full variable domain, rest sourced from reference TRBV18 and TRBJ1-6, is NAGVMQNPRHLVRRRGQEARLRCSPMKGHSHVYWYRQLPEEGLKFMVYLQKENIIDESGMPKERFSAEFPKEGPSILRIQQVVRGDSAAYFCASSPGTGTYNSPLHFGNGTRLTVT.

This chain joins TRBV7-2 and TRBJ2-2; TRBD2 aligns across 8 bases. Germline CDR1 SGHTA, CDR2 FQGNSA. The CDR3 contains 18 residues. The trim removed 1 base at V and 3 bases at J, leaving 10 bases unmatched. The CDR3: CASSLVDGRASYTGELFF. DNA of the CDR3: TGTGCCAGCAGCTTAGTGGACGGGAGGGCCTCGTACACCGGGGAGCTGTTTTTT.

This clone was counted between two and nine times. This chain uses TRBV19 with TRBJ1-1, with 9 bases identical to TRBD1. The CDR3 is 15 residues long. J gave up 3 bases and V 5 bases, and 7 bases lay outside the gene matches. Germline CDR1 is LNHDA and CDR2 is SQIVND (reference sequence). For the CDR3, the DNA is TGTGCCAGTAGTGACGGGACAGGGTTATACACTGAAGCTTTCTTT. Amino acid sequence: CASSDGTGLYTEAFF.

The chain carries TRBV19 and TRBJ1-1; D ambiguous. This CDR3 comprises 16 residues. V shed 0 bases and J shed 0 bases, with 11 bases lying between them. Germline CDR1 is LNHDA and CDR2 is SQIVND (reference sequence). Here the CDR3 reads CASSIDPRRVNTEAFF. The CDR3 region has the DNA TGTGCCAGTAGTATAGACCCCCGCCGGGTGAACACTGAAGCTTTCTTT.

The chain employs TRBV18 and TRBJ1-1; D perhaps matches TRBD1 (6 bases). The V end was cut by 6 bases, the J end by 1 base, with 12 bases between. The CDR3 is made up of 14 amino acids. The germline V gene has CDR1 KGHSH and CDR2 LQKENI. The CDR3 region has the DNA TGTGCCAGCTCGTTGCTAGGGGGGAACACTGAAGCTTTCTTT. This gives the protein CASSLLGGNTEAFF.

This clone came up a few times. V is TRBV14 and J is TRBJ1-6; 10 bases line up with TRBD1. V shed 4 bases, J shed 7 bases, and the junction held 4 bases outside the gene matches. Germline CDR1 and CDR2: SGHDN and FVKESK. The CDR3 length is 15 residues. Here the CDR3 DNA reads TGTGCCAGCAGCCCCGGACAGGGGGTAAATTCACCCCTCCACTTT. Translating it yields CASSPGQGVNSPLHF.

In DNA form, the CDR3 reads TGTGCCAGCTCACCAGGCGCGGCAGGGGAAGGTGGCTACACCTTC. Encoded protein: CASSPGAAGEGGYTF. The rearrangement joins TRBV18 to TRBJ1-2; a weak D match, TRBD1 (6 bases). V dropped 2 bases and J dropped 7 bases, with 17 bases sitting between them. CDR1 is KGHSH, CDR2 LQKENI, per germline. CDR3 length: 15 amino acids.

V is TRBV4-3 and J is TRBJ2-1; a possible D gene is TRBD2 (5 bases). The CDR3 is 13 amino acids. The germline V gene has CDR1 LGHNA and CDR2 YSLEER. The V end lost 4 bases, the J end lost 8 bases, and 12 bases lay between the germline ends. The CDR3 sequence is CASSRERSHEQFF. The DNA of the CDR3 is TGCGCCAGCAGCCGGGAGAGGAGTCATGAGCAGTTCTTC.

This clone was seen more than once but under ten times. The V call is TRBV27, the J call TRBJ2-7, with 11 bases that match TRBD1. There are 14 residues in the CDR3. CDR1 and CDR2 from the germline V gene are MNHEY and SMNVEV (reference sequence). Losses at the gene ends were 5 bases for V and 4 bases for J; bases not matched to a gene: 4. The CDR3 nucleotides are TGTGCCAGCAGTCACCGGGACAGGGGGTACGAGCAGTACTTC. Translated, it gives CASSHRDRGYEQYF.

The V call is TRBV4-1, the J call TRBJ2-1, with D perhaps matching TRBD2 (6 bases). CDR3 size: 17 residues. Germline loops: CDR1 MGHRA, CDR2 YSYEKL. Trimming removed 4 bases from V and 0 bases from J, with 16 bases in between. The CDR3 DNA reads TGCGCCAGCAGCCTCACTCTAGCGCCAAGCTCCTACAATGAGCAGTTCTTC. Encoded protein: CASSLTLAPSSYNEQFF.

The chain has TRBV3-1 (or the pseudogene TRBV3-2) and TRBJ1-6; 10 nucleotides line up with TRBD1. CDR1 and CDR2 (germline): LGHDT, YNNKEL (reference sequence). Trimming at V came to 4 bases and at J to 6 bases, leaving 0 bases not matched to a gene. CDR3 length: 14 residues. The CDR3 DNA reads as TGTGCCAGCAGCCGGGACAGGGGTAATTCACCCCTCCACTTT. It translates to CASSRDRGNSPLHF.

This chain joins TRBV30 and TRBJ1-5, with 7 bases aligning to TRBD1. In germline, CDR1 is GTSNPN, CDR2 SVGIG (reference sequence). The ends lost 1 base at V and 7 bases at J; junction bases unmatched: 4. The CDR3 loop spans 13 amino acids. For the CDR3, the DNA is TGTGCCTGGAGTGGGACAGGCGGACAGCCCCAGCATTTT. As protein: CAWSGTGGQPQHF.

The V call is TRBV14, the J call TRBJ1-2; 9 bases match TRBD1. The CDR3 runs 14 residues. J was trimmed by 5 bases and V by 2 bases; bases with no gene match: 3. The germline gives CDR1 SGHDN, CDR2 FVKESK. The CDR3, as DNA: TGTGCCAGCAGCCAACTCGGACAGGGGTATGGCTACACCTTC. The encoded protein is CASSQLGQGYGYTF.

The J gene is TRBJ2-2, the V gene TRBV2; D gene uncertain. Trimming stripped 7 bases from V and 7 bases from J, with 13 bases between. The length of the CDR3 is 13 residues. Germline V lookup: CDR1 SNHLY, CDR2 FYNNEI. The CDR3 region is CASTREAVGELFF. CDR3 sequence (DNA): TGTGCCAGCACCCGAGAGGCCGTCGGGGAGCTGTTTTTT.

The V gene is TRBV18, the J gene TRBJ2-5; D is uncertain. V was pared by 0 bases and J by 5 bases, with 10 bases between. Germline values: CDR1 KGHSH, CDR2 LQKENI. The CDR3 contains 14 residues. The CDR3 spells CASSPPLLVETQYF. CDR3 bases: TGTGCCAGCTCACCACCGTTACTTGTGGAGACCCAGTACTTC.

The chain joins TRBV7-9 to TRBJ2-1, with a tentative D call TRBD2 (6 bases). CDR1 is SEHNR, CDR2 FQNEAQ, per germline (reference sequence). Deletions cut 5 bases from V and 7 bases from J, with 9 bases between. The CDR3 sequence is 12 residues long. The CDR3 DNA sequence: TGTGCCAGCAGCCATGGGGGGAATGAGCAGTTCTTC. It yields the protein CASSHGGNEQFF.

The chain has TRBV2 and TRBJ1-1, with 8 bases lining up with TRBD1. After removal of 6 bases from V and 4 bases from J, the junction contained 4 bases not matched to a gene. The CDR3 loop spans 13 amino acids. Germline loops: CDR1 SNHLY, CDR2 FYNNEI. The DNA for the CDR3 is TGTGCCAGCAGCGGACAGGGAGGCACTGAAGCTTTCTTT. This gives the protein CASSGQGGTEAFF.

V is TRBV3-1 (or the pseudogene TRBV3-2) and J is TRBJ1-1, with D perhaps matching TRBD1 (5 bases). V dropped 5 bases and J dropped 4 bases, with 14 bases sitting between them. The CDR3 sequence is 14 residues long. Germline lookup yields CDR1 LGHDT and CDR2 YNNKEL (reference sequence). CDR3 sequence: CASSIHGGGTEAFF. CDR3 DNA: TGTGCCAGCAGCATCCACGGGGGTGGCACTGAAGCTTTCTTT.

Here the CDR3 DNA reads TGTGCCAGCAGCGTCGGGACTAGCGGAAATACCGGGGAGCTGTTTTTT. Translation: CASSVGTSGNTGELFF. The chain couples TRBV9 to TRBJ2-2; TRBD2 matches 11 bases. The germline V gene has CDR1 SGDLS and CDR2 YYNGEE. The CDR3 is 16 residues long. After removal of 2 bases from V and 5 bases from J, the junction contained 5 bases not matched to a gene.

This clone was counted once. The chain is built from TRBV19 and TRBJ1-5; perhaps TRBD1 as D (6 bases). V lost 6 bases to trimming and J lost 2 bases, with 29 bases between them. The CDR3 runs to 20 residues. Germline V gives CDR1 LNHDA, CDR2 SQIVND (reference sequence). CDR3 loop: CASSPPLGRGGVKGNQPQHF. CDR3 nucleotide sequence: TGTGCCAGTAGCCCACCATTAGGAAGGGGGGGGGTTAAGGGCAATCAGCCCCAGCATTTT.

A single count supports this clone. The chain carries TRBV2 and TRBJ2-4, with 9 bases fitting TRBD2. J lost 6 bases, V lost 7 bases, and 4 bases had no gene match. Per the germline V gene, CDR1 is SNHLY and CDR2 is FYNNEI. This CDR3 is 13 amino acids long. The CDR3 DNA reads as TGTGCCAGCATGGCGGGAGGGGGAAACATTCAGTACTTC. Its translation: CASMAGGGNIQYF.

In DNA form, the CDR3 reads TGTGCCATCCAGCGGGGAGCAGGATGGGTCGCAGATACGCAGTATTTT. As protein: CAIQRGAGWVADTQYF. This chain joins TRBV7-9 and TRBJ2-3, with 7 bases matching TRBD2. J gave up 4 bases and V 10 bases, and 17 bases lay outside the gene matches. Germline lookup yields CDR1 SEHNR and CDR2 FQNEAQ (reference sequence). CDR3 size: 16 residues.

A few counts support this clone. CDR3: CASSGDRGHRNSPLHF. DNA for the CDR3: TGTGCCAGCAGTGGGGACAGGGGGCATCGTAATTCACCCCTCCACTTT. The genes are TRBV6-1 and TRBJ1-6; the match to TRBD1 covers 12 bases. V dropped 4 bases and J dropped 6; count of bases not matched to a gene: 4. This CDR3 has 16 residues. Germline V CDR1 and CDR2: MNHNS, SASEGT.